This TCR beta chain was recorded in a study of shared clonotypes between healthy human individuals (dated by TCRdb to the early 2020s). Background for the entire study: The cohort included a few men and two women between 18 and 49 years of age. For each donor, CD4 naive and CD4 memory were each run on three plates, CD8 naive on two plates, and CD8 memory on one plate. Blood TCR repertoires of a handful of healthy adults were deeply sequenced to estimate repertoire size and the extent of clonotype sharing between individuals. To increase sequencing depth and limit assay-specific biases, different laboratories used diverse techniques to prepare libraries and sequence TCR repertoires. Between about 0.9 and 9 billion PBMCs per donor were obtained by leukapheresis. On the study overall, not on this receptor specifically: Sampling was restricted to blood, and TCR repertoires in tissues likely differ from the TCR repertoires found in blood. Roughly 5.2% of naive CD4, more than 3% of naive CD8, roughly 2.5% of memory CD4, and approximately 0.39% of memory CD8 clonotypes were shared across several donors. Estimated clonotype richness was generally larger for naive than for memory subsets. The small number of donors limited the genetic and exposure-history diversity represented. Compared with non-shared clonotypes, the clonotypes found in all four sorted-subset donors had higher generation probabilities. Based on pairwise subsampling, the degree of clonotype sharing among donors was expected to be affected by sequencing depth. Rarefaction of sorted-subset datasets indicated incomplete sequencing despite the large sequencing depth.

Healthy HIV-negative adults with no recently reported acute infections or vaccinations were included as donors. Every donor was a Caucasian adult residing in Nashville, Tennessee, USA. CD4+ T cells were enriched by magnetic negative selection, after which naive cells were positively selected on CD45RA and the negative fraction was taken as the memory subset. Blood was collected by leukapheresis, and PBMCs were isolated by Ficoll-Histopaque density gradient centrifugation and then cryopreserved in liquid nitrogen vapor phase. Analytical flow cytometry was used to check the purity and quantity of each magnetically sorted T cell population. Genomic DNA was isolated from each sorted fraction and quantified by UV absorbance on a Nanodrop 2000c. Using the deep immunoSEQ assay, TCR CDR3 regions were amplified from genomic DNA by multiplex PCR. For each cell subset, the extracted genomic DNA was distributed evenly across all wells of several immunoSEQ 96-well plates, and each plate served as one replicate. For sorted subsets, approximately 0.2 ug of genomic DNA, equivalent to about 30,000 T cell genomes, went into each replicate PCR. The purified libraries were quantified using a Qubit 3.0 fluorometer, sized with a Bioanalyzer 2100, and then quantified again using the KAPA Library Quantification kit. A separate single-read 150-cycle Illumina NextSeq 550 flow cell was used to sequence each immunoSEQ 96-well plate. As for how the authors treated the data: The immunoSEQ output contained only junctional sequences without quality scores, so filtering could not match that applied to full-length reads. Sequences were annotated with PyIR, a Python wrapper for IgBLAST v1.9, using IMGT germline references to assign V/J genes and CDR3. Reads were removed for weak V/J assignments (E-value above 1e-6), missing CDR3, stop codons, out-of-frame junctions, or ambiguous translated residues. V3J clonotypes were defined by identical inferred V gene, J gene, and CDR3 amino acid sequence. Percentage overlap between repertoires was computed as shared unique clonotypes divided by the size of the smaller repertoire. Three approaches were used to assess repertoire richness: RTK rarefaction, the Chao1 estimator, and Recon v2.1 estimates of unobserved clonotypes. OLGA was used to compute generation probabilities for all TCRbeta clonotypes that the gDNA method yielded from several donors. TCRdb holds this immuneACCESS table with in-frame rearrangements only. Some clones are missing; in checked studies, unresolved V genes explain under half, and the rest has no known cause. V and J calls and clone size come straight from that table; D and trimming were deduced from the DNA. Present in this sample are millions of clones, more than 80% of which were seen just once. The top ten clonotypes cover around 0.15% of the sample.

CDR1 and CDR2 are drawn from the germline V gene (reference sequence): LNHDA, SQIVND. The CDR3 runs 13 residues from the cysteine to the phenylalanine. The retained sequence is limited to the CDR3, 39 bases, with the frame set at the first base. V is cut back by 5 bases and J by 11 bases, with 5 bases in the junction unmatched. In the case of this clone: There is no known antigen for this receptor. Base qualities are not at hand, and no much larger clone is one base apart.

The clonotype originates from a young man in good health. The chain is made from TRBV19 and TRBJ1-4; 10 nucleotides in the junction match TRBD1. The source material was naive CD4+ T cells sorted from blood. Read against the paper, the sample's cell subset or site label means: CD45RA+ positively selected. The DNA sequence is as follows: TGTGCCAGTAGTCCGGGACAGGGGCGGAAACTGTTTTTT. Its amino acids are CASSPGQGRKLFF.